This T cell receptor (beta chain) was identified in a study of blood T cell repertoires in COVID-19 (dated by TCRdb to the early 2020s). Describing the broader study: The collaborator samples originated in the United States, Italy and Spain and spanned the acute and convalescent phases of COVID-19. The prospective study material was composed of cDNA or gDNA derived from T cells, B-cell-depleted T cells, or PBMCs. Subjects who had been exposed to COVID-19, were actively infected with it, or had recovered from it provided the deeply sampled blood TCRbeta repertoires that made up the dataset. The repertoires were released in a freely available public database intended as a resource for research on the immune response to SARS-CoV-2. The samples were drawn from the first 160 participants of the ongoing ImmuneRACE study and from 1,254 subjects provided by 6 global collaborators. The sample metadata nearly always contained a de-identified subject ID, COVID-19 status, age in years and sex. Where available, HLA class I and class II types were taken from metadata supplied by the sample provider and were not determined by assay-based typing.

A note on this clone: What antigen it recognizes has not been identified. Per-base quality was not reported, and no clone a single base away is much larger than it.

One collaborating source in Seattle enrolled patients while the patients were actively infected and followed the patients over time throughout the course of disease. Each collaborating institution followed its own protocols to collect whole blood in K2EDTA tubes. For TCRbeta analysis, collaborator samples were shipped as frozen whole blood, as isolated PBMCs, or as DNA extracted from either sample type. CDR1 and CDR2 are read off the germline V gene (reference sequence) as GTSNPN and SVGIG. V is shortened by 2 bases, J by 2 bases, and the region joining them spans 20 bases. The CDR3 goes from the cysteine to the phenylalanine over 17 residues. Only the CDR3 part of the read is kept: 51 bases, read in frame from the first base. TCRbeta CDR3 regions were amplified from genomic DNA using the immunoSEQ Assay, a bias-controlled multiplex PCR. On the authors' methods: Nucleated cell counts per sample were estimated from amplification of reference gene primers within the assay. To quantify the absolute abundance of each unique TCRbeta CDR3 rearrangement, sequence reads were collapsed and filtered. For each sample, productive Simpson clonality was calculated as the square root of Simpson's diversity index over productive rearrangements. Drawn from immuneACCESS, this table holds only the in-frame rearrangements with V and J called that TCRdb kept. Clones are partly lost; checked studies trace under half to an unresolved V gene and leave the rest unexplained. That table gives V, J and clone size, and the DNA gave D and trimming. The sample contains about 360,000 clones, 65% to 90% of them found a single time. The ten largest clones add up to just over 7% of the sample.

The paper as a whole reports these results and caveats: Clinical and demographic metadata were provided uncurated, with the amount varying by source and participant.

The sequence was collected from a woman aged 55-69 years with COVID-19, enrolled during active disease. The V and J genes are TRBV30 and TRBJ2-3; D gene: possibly TRBD1, on 5 matching bases. Sequenced input: peripheral blood. The CDR3 has the sequence CAWSLGDSALYTDTQYF. The nucleotide sequence is TGTGCCTGGAGTCTAGGTGACAGCGCTCTTTACACAGATACGCAGTATTTT. Here the CDR3 is joined to the reference TRBV30 and TRBJ2-3 genes, and the full variable domain is: SQTIHQWPATLVQPVGSPLSLECTVEGTSNPNLYWYRQAAGRGLQLLFYSVGIGQISSEVPQNLSASRPQDRQFILSSKKLLLSDSGFYLCAWSLGDSALYTDTQYFGPGTRLTVL.